This T cell receptor beta chain was documented in a study of ipilimumab plus nivolumab after autologous stem cell transplantation (TCRdb year 2021). About the investigation overall: Trial patients received a median of 5 ipilimumab doses and seven to nine nivolumab doses. Primary refractory and relapsed disease were included in the DLBCL cohort, with 18-month progression-free survival of about 82% and 31%, respectively. Patients undergoing autologous transplant for high-risk diffuse large B cell lymphoma, mature T cell lymphoma, or multiple myeloma were enrolled in the trial. The intent-to-treat population of the trial consisted of 30 to 35 patients. What the research found in general, with its limitations: The authors concluded that combined checkpoint inhibition appeared tolerable when used as consolidation after transplant. Per the authors, a biologic rationale for further study of the post-transplant checkpoint inhibition approach was offered by T cell receptor repertoire, regulatory T cell phenotype and gut microbiota profiles.

Libraries were built with the immunoSEQ multiplex PCR assay. TCRdb mirrors the immuneACCESS table, restricted to in-frame sequences. Some clones are absent from its copies; in checked studies, under half trace to an unresolved V gene, and the reason for the others is unknown. Present in this sample are 20,000 to 25,000 clones, 77% of which were seen just once. The ten biggest clones cover about a fifth of the sample. V and J are truncated by 9 bases and 1 base respectively, leaving an intervening sequence of 10 bases. The germline V gene specifies SNHLY as CDR1 and FYNNEI as CDR2. Reading from cysteine to phenylalanine, the CDR3 counts 12 amino acids. CDR3 DNA is the only sequence kept; it has 36 bases, read in frame from the first base. Concerning this clone: It has no known antigen specificity. Per-base qualities were not stored, and no clone one base away is much larger.

Checkpoint therapy was initiated 14 to 28 days after autologous transplant, and ipilimumab was administered at 1 mg/kg intravenously on day 1 of selected weeks. Patients received nivolumab at 3 mg/kg intravenously on day 1 of weeks 1, 4, 7, 10, and every two weeks through week 26. Combined checkpoint inhibition with ipilimumab and nivolumab as consolidation after autologous stem cell transplantation was tested in a Phase Ib clinical trial. Recombination joined TRBV2 with TRBJ2-7; the D gene is unclear. The sequence derives from a male donor with diffuse large B-cell lymphoma. The sample here was PBMCs, taken in a trial of ipilimumab plus nivolumab as post-transplant consolidation. The encoded CDR3 is CARGSLSYEQYF. The DNA reads as follows: TGTGCCAGGGGGTCGTTATCCTACGAGCAGTACTTC.